This T cell receptor (beta chain) was observed in a study of T cells in Graves' hyperthyroidism and ophthalmopathy. The investigators amplified TCR beta CDR3 regions from RNA transcripts. HTBI primers were employed in a first-round RT-PCR of the TCR CDR3. TCRdb reprocessed the multiplex PCR reads with MiXCR, giving one entry per CDR3 protein. The sample has approximately 400,000 distinct CDR3 sequences, 20% to 30% seen once. Sequencing was performed on blood. This TCR derives from a man between 50 and 59 years old with Graves' hyperthyroidism.

The CDR3 DNA reads TGTGCCATCAGCCTGGACAGGGTAGGGGAGCAGTACTTC. It yields the protein CAISLDRVGEQYF. V is TRBV10-3 and J is TRBJ2-7; 8 nucleotides agree with TRBD1. In germline, CDR1 is ENHRY, CDR2 SYGVKD. CDR3 length: 13 amino acids. The V gene end was trimmed by 6 bases and the J gene end by 7 bases; junction bases not matched to a gene: 8.